These 9 T cell receptor beta chains came from one sample sequenced in a study of blood T cell repertoires in COVID-19. Profiling relied on immunoSEQ multiplex PCR, and the TCRdb table lists in-frame clones only, not all of them. The sample holds some 150,000 clones, about 86% seen once. The specimen sequenced was peripheral blood. These receptors were collected from an older man with acute or convalescent COVID-19.

The CDR3 sequence: CASLNVKTLRNQPQHF. DNA for the CDR3: TGTGCCAGTTTAAATGTGAAGACACTCCGCAATCAGCCCCAGCATTTT. The chain couples TRBV19 to TRBJ1-5; D ambiguous. In germline, CDR1 is LNHDA, CDR2 SQIVND (reference sequence). V lost 8 bases, J lost 2 bases, and 19 bases lay in between. The CDR3 consists of 16 residues.

This clone appeared a single time. This rearrangement joins TRBV7-2 to TRBJ2-7; 14 bases agree with TRBD2. The CDR3 consists of 18 residues. V dropped 1 base and J dropped 2; count of bases not matched to a gene: 7. CDR1 is SGHTA and CDR2 is FQGNSA in the germline V gene. CDR3 loop: CASSLVTSGRAFPYEQYF. The CDR3 DNA follows: TGTGCCAGCAGCTTAGTGACTAGCGGGAGGGCCTTTCCCTACGAGCAGTACTTC.

The genes are TRBV6-4 and TRBJ2-7, with TRBD1 as a possible D gene (6 bases). Germline V CDR1 and CDR2: MRHNA, SNTAGT. Trimming cost V 0 bases and J 4 bases, with 10 bases left between them. CDR3 length equals 14 residues. CDR3 nucleotides: TGTGCCAGCAGTGACTCAGGGCAGGGGTACGAGCAGTACTTC. Translated, it gives CASSDSGQGYEQYF.

A remark on this clone: One end of the junction varies from germline; a read error may be responsible. This chain's CDR3 is CASGDGTDSYEQYF. The CDR3 nucleotides read TGTGCCAGCGGTGACGGGACTGACTCTTACGAGCAGTACTTC. The J gene is TRBJ2-7, the V gene TRBV2; weak D call: TRBD2 (6 bases). CDR3 size: 14 residues. Germline V CDR1 and CDR2: SNHLY, FYNNEI. Based on the CDR3 plus reference TRBV2 and TRBJ2-7, the full variable domain is EPEVTQTPSHQVTQMGQEVILRCVPISNHLYFYWYRQILGQKVEFLVSFYNNEISEKSEIFDDQFSVERPDGSNFTLKIRSTKLEDSAMYFCASGDGTDSYEQYFGPGTRLTVT.

This chain connects TRBV10-1 to TRBJ2-1, with 15 bases identical to TRBD2. Trimming took 7 bases from V and 8 from J; bases not matched to a gene: 6. Germline assignment: CDR1 WNHNN and CDR2 SYGVQD (reference sequence). The CDR3 is 15 amino acids. The CDR3 spells CASKGLAGGLDEQFF. The CDR3 nucleotides read TGCGCCAGCAAGGGACTAGCGGGAGGTCTCGATGAGCAGTTCTTC.

The V and J genes are TRBV6-1 and TRBJ1-6; TRBD1 is a possible D gene (5 bases). The CDR3 loop spans 13 amino acids. The V gene's germline CDR1 is MNHNS and CDR2 SASEGT. V lost 6 bases and J lost 8, with 11 bases in between. The CDR3 region has the DNA TGTGCCAGCAGCCGGGGGGACGATTCACCCCTCCACTTT. Its translation is CASSRGDDSPLHF.

This clone has a handful of counts. The chain combines TRBV7-7 with TRBJ2-7; D call uncertain. CDR3 length equals 14 residues. Germline CDR1 SSHAT, CDR2 FNYEAQ (reference sequence). CDR3 nucleotides: TGTGCTAGTAGCCGGAATGCAGGTTCCTACGAGCAGTACTTC. Translation: CASSRNAGSYEQYF.

About this clone: One end of the junction does not line up with germline, which may come from a read error. The V and J genes are TRBV7-3 and TRBJ2-7; TRBD1 matches at 9 bases. The CDR3 contains 15 residues. Looked up from germline, CDR1 is SGHTA and CDR2 is FQGTGA. Here the CDR3 DNA reads TGTGCCAGCAGCCTAACACAGGGGGCTTTGGGGGAGCAGTACTTC. This gives the protein CASSLTQGALGEQYF.

The chain has TRBV7-9 and TRBJ2-3, with 12 bases that match TRBD2. Germline V gene sequence: CDR1 SEHNR, CDR2 FQNEAQ (reference sequence). V lost 2 bases to trimming and J lost 3 bases; unmatched junction nucleotides: 3. The CDR3 loop spans 16 amino acids. CDR3 in amino acids: CASSLYTSGRTDTQYF. CDR3 nucleotide sequence: TGTGCCAGCAGCTTATATACTAGCGGGAGGACAGATACGCAGTATTTT.